A few counts support the clone carrying this TCR beta chain. Its matching antigen is unknown. The CDR3 covers 11 residues. V lost 6 bases and J 7 bases, leaving 9 bases between the germline ends. Germline values: CDR1 SNHLY, CDR2 FYNNEI. This entry belongs to a study of a mutant IDH1 vaccine in newly diagnosed glioma. Study as a whole: It was radiotherapy, temozolomide, or both that patients received previously, with most receiving both.

Clones were read by immunoSEQ multiplex PCR, and TCRdb kept only the in-frame ones, dropping some. The repertoire has about 50,000 clones, approximately 84% of them found once; the top ten carry about 4.3%. Noted time point: week 47, end of study. Every single dose of the vaccine, 300 ug of mutant IDH1 20-mer peptide, came with topical imiquimod. V and J are TRBV2 and TRBJ1-1; D is perhaps TRBD1 (5 bases). The sample consisted of PBMCs, taken from a glioma patient whose treatment included an IDH1 peptide vaccine. This TCR derives from a young woman with glioma. Some clones in this sample may be carry-over from other donors' samples. The CDR3 protein is CASSGAFEAFF. CDR3 coding DNA: TGTGCCAGCAGCGGGGCCTTTGAAGCTTTCTTT.